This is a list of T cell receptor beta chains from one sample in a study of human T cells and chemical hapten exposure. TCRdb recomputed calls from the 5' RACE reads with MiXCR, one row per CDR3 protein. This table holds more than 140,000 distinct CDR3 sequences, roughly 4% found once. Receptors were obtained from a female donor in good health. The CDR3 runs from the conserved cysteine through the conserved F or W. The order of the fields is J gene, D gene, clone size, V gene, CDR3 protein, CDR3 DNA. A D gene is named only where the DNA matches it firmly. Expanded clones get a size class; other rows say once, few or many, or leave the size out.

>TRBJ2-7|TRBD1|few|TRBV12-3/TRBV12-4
CAVTGQGSYEQYF
TGTGCCGTCACGGGACAGGGGTCCTACGAGCAGTACTTC
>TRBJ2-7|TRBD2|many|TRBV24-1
CATRSPGLAGGTSYEQYF
TGTGCCACCAGAAGTCCGGGACTAGCGGGGGGGACCTCCTACGAGCAGTACTTC
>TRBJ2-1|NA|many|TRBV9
CASSVLPSGGREQFF
TGTGCCAGCAGCGTCCTCCCCTCCGGGGGTCGTGAGCAGTTCTTC
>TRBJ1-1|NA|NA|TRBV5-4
CASSLATPARVTFF
TGTGCCAGCAGCTTGGCCACCCCGGCCCGGGTAACTTTCTTT
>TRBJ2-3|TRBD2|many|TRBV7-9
CASSALAGVPDTQYF
TGTGCCAGCAGCGCTCTAGCGGGGGTACCCGATACGCAGTATTTT
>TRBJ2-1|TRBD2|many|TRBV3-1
CASRRAGGYNEQFF
TGTGCCAGCAGAAGGGCGGGGGGGTACAATGAGCAGTTCTTC
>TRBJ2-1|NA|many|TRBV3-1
CASSQDYKGQFF
TGTGCCAGCAGCCAAGATTATAAGGGGCAGTTCTTC
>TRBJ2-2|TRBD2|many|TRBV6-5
CASTLAGEGGELFF
TGTGCCAGCACCCTAGCGGGGGAAGGCGGGGAGCTGTTTTTT
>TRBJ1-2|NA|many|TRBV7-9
CASSPQNYGYTF
TGTGCCAGCAGCCCCCAAAACTATGGCTACACCTTC
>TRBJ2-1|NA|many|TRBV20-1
CSAHPPGSRYNEQFF
TGCAGTGCACACCCCCCGGGGTCGAGGTACAATGAGCAGTTCTTC
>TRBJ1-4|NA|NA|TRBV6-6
CASCIRPGVNTEKLFF
TGTGCCAGCTGCATAAGACCAGGGGTTAATACTGAAAAACTGTTTTTT
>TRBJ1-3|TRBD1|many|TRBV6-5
CASSFDRAGNTIYF
TGTGCCAGCAGTTTCGACAGGGCTGGAAACACCATATATTTT
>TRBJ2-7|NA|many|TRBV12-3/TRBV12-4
CASSFSEGREQYF
TGTGCCAGCAGTTTTTCGGAGGGTAGAGAGCAGTACTTC
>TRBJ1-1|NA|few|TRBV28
CASSLSGDWRGTEAFF
TGTGCCAGCAGTTTATCCGGGGATTGGCGGGGAACTGAAGCTTTCTTT
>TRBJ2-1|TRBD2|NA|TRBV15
CATSRLAGPYNEQFF
TGTGCCACCAGCAGACTAGCGGGGCCCTACAATGAGCAGTTCTTC
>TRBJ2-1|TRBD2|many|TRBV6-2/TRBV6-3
CASSYRAGGLMVTNEQFF
TGTGCCAGCAGTTACAGAGCGGGGGGGCTTATGGTTACAAATGAGCAGTTCTTC
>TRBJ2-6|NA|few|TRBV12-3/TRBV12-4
CASSIPSAGANVLTF
TGTGCCAGCAGTATTCCGAGCGCTGGGGCCAACGTCCTGACTTTC
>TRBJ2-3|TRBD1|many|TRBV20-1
CSAHDRVTSTDTQYF
TGCAGTGCACACGACAGGGTTACTAGCACAGATACGCAGTATTTT
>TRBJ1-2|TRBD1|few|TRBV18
CASSLRTGTHYGYTF
TGTGCCAGCTCACTTAGGACAGGAACTCACTATGGCTACACCTTC
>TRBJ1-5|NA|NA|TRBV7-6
CASSPDLLGRRDQPQHF
TGTGCCAGCAGCCCAGACTTATTAGGTAGGCGCGATCAGCCCCAGCATTTT
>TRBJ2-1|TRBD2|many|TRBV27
CASSLASGGFGEQFF
TGTGCCAGCAGTTTGGCTAGCGGGGGGTTCGGTGAGCAGTTCTTC
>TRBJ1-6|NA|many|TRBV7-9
CASSLSRFNSPLHF
TGTGCCAGCAGCCTAAGCAGATTTAATTCACCCCTCCACTTT
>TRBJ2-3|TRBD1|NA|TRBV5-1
CASSTGQGTDTQYF
TGCGCCAGCAGCACTGGACAGGGCACAGATACGCAGTATTTT
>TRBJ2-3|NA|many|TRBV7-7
CASSLLGTTDTQYF
TGTGCCAGCAGCTTATTGGGAACCACAGATACGCAGTATTTT
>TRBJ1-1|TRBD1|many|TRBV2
CASTMDRPTMNTEAFF
TGTGCCAGCACTATGGACAGGCCGACCATGAACACTGAAGCTTTCTTT
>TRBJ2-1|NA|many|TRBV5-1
CASSEEDSSEQFF
TGCGCCAGTTCGGAGGAGGATTCGAGTGAGCAGTTCTTC